What follows describes a single T cell receptor (beta chain). These data belong to a study of blood T cell repertoires in COVID-19. In the study overall: In each case, the material was cDNA or gDNA derived from T cells, B-cell-depleted T cells, or PBMCs.

Sequenced by immunoSEQ multiplex PCR; TCRdb stores in-frame clones only, minus some. The table lists 100,000 to 150,000 clones, roughly 85% of them singletons. Enrollment of patients from Seattle took place during active infection, with longitudinal follow-up. Trimming cost V 4 bases and J 4 bases, with 13 bases left between them. Germline V CDR1 and CDR2: SGHTA, FQGNSA. This CDR3 spans 14 amino acids. The sample taken for sequencing was peripheral blood. This clonotype was obtained from a woman older than 75 with COVID-19, enrolled during active disease. This chain joins TRBV7-2 and TRBJ1-2, with D possibly being TRBD1 (5 bases). CDR3 DNA sequence: TGTGCCAGCAGCTCTTGGGGGGAGGGCTATGGCTACACCTTC. Its protein is CASSSWGEGYGYTF.